This record looks at one T cell receptor beta chain sequence and its context. This entry belongs to a study of shared clonotypes between healthy human individuals. TCRdb's copy holds only in-frame clones and misses some; the assay was immunoSEQ multiplex PCR. The table includes some 1,900,000 clones, about 95% detected once. Terminally differentiated effector memory CD45RA+ cells were excluded by CCR7 positive selection of CD45RO-negative cells. Germline assignment: CDR1 SGHNT and CDR2 YYREEE (reference sequence). This CDR3 contains 14 residues. V lost 2 bases to trimming and J lost 2 bases; unmatched junction nucleotides: 3.

The sequencing sample was made of naive CD8+ T cells sorted from blood. The receptor's source is a man younger than 30 in good health. The chain uses TRBV5-4 and TRBJ2-7; TRBD2 matches at 8 bases. The CDR3 here is CASSLREGPYEQYF. In nucleotides, the CDR3 is TGTGCCAGCAGCTTACGGGAGGGCCCCTACGAGCAGTACTTC.